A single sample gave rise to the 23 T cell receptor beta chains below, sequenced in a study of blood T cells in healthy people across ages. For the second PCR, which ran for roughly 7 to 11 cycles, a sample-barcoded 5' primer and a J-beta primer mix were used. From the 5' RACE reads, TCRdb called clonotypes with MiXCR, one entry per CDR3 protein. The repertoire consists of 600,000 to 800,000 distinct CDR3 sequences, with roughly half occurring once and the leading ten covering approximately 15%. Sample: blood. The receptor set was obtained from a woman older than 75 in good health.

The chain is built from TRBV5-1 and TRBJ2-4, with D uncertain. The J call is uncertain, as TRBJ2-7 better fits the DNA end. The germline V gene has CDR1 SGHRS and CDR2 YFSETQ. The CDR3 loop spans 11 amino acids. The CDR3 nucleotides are TGCGCCAGCAGCTTACCGGCCGAGCAGTACTTC. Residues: CASSLPAEQYF.

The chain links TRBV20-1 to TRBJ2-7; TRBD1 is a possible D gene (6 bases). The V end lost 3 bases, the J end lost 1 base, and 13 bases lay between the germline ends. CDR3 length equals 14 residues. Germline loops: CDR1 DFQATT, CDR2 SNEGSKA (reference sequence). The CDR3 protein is CSASPSGASYEQYF. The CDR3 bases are TGCAGTGCTAGTCCTTCAGGGGCTTCCTACGAGCAGTACTTC.

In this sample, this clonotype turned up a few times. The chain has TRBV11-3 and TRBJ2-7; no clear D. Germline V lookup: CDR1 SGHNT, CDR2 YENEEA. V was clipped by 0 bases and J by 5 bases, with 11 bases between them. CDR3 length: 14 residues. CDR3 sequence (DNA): TGTGCCAGCAGCTTAGATCCCGGCAGTCACGAGCAGTACTTC. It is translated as CASSLDPGSHEQYF.

The CDR3 DNA sequence: TGCGCCAGCAGCCGCCCGCCAAGGGACAGGGATCTCGGCGAGCAGTACTTC. Translation gives CASSRPPRDRDLGEQYF. The V and J genes are TRBV4-1 and TRBJ2-7; TRBD1 aligns across 9 bases. Germline V gene data show CDR1 as MGHRA and CDR2 as YSYEKL. This CDR3 region has 17 residues. J lost 6 bases, V lost 4 bases, and 16 bases had no gene match.

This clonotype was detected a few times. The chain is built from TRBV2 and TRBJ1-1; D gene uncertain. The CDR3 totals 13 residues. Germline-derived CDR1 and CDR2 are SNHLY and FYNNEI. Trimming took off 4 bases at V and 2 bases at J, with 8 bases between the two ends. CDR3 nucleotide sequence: TGTGCCAGCAGTGTTAAGGGCAACACTGAAGCTTTCTTT. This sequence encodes CASSVKGNTEAFF. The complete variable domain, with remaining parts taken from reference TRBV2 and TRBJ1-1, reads EPEVTQTPSHQVTQMGQEVILRCVPISNHLYFYWYRQILGQKVEFLVSFYNNEISEKSEIFDDQFSVERPDGSNFTLKIRSTKLEDSAMYFCASSVKGNTEAFFGQGTRLTVV.

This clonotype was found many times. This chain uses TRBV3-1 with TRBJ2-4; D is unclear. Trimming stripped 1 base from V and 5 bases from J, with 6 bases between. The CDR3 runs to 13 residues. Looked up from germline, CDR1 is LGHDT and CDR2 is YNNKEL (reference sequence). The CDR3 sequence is CASSQAGENIQYF. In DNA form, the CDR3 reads TGTGCCAGCAGCCAAGCGGGTGAAAACATTCAGTACTTC. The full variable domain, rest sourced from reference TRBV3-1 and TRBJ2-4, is DTAVSQTPKYLVTQMGNDKSIKCEQNLGHDTMYWYKQDSKKFLKIMFSYNNKELIINETVPNRFSPKSPDKAHLNLHINSLELGDSAVYFCASSQAGENIQYFGAGTRLSVL.

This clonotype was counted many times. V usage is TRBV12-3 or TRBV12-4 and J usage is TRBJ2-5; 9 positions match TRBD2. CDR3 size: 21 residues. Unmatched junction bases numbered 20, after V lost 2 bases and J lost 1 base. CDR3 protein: CASSLTGYLSGGDVRQETQYF. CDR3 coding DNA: TGTGCCAGCAGTTTAACCGGGTACCTTAGCGGGGGCGACGTACGCCAAGAGACCCAGTACTTC.

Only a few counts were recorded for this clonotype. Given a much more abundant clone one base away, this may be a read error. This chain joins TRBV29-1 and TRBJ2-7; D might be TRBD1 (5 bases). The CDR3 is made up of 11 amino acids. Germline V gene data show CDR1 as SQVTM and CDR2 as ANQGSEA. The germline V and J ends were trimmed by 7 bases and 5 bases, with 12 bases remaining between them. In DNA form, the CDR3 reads TGCAGCGGCGCAGGGCTCCACGAGCAGTACTTC. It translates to CSGAGLHEQYF.

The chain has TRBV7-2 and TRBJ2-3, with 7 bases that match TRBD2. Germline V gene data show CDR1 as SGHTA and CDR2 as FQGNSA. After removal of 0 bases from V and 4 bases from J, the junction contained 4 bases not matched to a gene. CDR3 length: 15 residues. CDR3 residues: CASSLALANSDTQYF. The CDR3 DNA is TGTGCCAGCAGCTTAGCACTAGCGAACTCAGATACGCAGTATTTT.

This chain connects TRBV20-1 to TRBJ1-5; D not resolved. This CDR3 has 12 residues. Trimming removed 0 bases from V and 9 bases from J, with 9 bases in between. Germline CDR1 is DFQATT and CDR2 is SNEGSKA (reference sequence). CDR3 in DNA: TGCAGTGCTAGAGATCCTTCGACGCCCCAGCATTTT. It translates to CSARDPSTPQHF.

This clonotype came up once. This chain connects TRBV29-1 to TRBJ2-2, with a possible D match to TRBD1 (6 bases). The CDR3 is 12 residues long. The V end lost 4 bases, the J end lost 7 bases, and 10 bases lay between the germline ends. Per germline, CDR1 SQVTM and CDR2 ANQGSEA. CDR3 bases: TGCAGCGTTGGACAGGCCGGCGGGGAGCTGTTTTTT. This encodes CSVGQAGGELFF.

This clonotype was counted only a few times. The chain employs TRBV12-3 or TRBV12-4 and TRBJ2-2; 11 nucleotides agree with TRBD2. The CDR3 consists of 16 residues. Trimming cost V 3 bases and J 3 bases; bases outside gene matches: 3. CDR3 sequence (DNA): TGTGCCAGCAGTTTTAGCGGGGGGGCCCACACCGGGGAGCTGTTTTTT. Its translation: CASSFSGGAHTGELFF.

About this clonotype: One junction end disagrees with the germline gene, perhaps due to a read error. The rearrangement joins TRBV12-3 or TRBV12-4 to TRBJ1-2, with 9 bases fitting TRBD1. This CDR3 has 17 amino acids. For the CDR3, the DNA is TGTGCCAGTAGTTTCAGGGTCGGCGGACAGGGGATTACTGGCTACACCTTC. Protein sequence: CASSFRVGGQGITGYTF.

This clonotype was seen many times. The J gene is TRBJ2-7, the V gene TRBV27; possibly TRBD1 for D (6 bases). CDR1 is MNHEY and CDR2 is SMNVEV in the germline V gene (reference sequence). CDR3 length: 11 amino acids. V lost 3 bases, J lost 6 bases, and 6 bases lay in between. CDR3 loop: CASSLGAEQYF. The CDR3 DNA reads TGTGCCAGCAGTTTGGGGGCCGAGCAGTACTTC.

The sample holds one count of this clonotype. This CDR3 reads CASIGAGNSPLHF. In nucleotides, the CDR3 is TGTGCCAGCATAGGGGCGGGGAATTCACCCCTCCACTTT. J is TRBJ1-6 and V is TRBV6-6, with a weak D call TRBD1 (5 bases). V lost 7 bases, J lost 7 bases, and 11 bases lay in between. Germline lookup yields CDR1 MNHNY and CDR2 SVGAGI (reference sequence). The length of the CDR3 is 13 residues.

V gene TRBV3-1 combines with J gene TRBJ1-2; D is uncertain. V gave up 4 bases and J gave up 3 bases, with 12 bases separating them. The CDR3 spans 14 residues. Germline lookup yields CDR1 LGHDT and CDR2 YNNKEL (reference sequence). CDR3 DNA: TGTGCCAGCAGCCCCCCAGGACCGCACTATGGCTACACCTTC. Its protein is CASSPPGPHYGYTF.

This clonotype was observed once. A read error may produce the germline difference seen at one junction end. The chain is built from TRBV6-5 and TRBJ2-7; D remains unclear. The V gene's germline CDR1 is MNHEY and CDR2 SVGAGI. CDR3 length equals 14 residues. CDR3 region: CASSDSVGTYEQYF. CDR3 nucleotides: TGTGCCAGCAGTGACTCCGTAGGGACCTACGAGCAGTACTTC.

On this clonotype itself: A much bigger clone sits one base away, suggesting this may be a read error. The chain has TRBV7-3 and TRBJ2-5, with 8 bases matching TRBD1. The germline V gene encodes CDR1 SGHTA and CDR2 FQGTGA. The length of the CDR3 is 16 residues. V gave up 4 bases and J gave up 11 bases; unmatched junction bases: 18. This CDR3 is CASSSTGGFSYNEQYF. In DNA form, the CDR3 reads TGTGCCAGCAGCTCCACAGGGGGGTTTTCCTACAATGAGCAGTACTTC.

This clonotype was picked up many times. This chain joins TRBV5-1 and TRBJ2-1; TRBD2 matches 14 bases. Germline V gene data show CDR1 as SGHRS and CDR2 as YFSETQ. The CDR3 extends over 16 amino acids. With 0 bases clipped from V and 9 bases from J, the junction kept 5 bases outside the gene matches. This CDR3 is CASSLGGTSGSREQFF. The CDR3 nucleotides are TGCGCCAGCAGCTTGGGGGGGACTAGCGGGAGTCGTGAGCAGTTCTTC.

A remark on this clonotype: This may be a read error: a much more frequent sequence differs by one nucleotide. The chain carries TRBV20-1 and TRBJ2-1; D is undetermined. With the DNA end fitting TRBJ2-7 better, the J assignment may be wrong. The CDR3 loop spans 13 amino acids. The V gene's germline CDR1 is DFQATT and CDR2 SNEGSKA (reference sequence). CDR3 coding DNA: TGCAGTGCTCACTCATCACTTTACAATGAGCAGTACTTC. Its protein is CSAHSSLYNEQYF.

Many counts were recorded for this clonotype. CDR3 nucleotides: TGCAGCGTTGAAGGTTGGACTAGCGGGAGCACATACGAGCAGTACTTC. It translates to CSVEGWTSGSTYEQYF. The genes are TRBV29-1 and TRBJ2-7; 13 bases fit TRBD2. The J segment lost 4 bases and the V segment lost 1 base, leaving 7 bases of the junction unmatched. The length of the CDR3 is 16 residues. Looked up from germline, CDR1 is SQVTM and CDR2 is ANQGSEA.

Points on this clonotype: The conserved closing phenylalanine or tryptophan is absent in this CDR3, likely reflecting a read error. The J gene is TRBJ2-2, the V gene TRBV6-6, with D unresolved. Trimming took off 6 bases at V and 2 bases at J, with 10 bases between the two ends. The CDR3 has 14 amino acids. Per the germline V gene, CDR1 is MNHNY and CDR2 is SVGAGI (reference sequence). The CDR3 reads CASSVYPNTGELFS. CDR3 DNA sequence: TGTGCCAGCAGCGTCTACCCTAACACCGGGGAGCTGTTTTCT.

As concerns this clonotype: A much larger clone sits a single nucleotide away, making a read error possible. The CDR3 sequence is CSGRTQLKPNEQYF. The CDR3 DNA sequence: TGCAGCGGCCGGACACAACTAAAACCCAATGAGCAGTACTTC. The rearrangement links TRBV29-1 to TRBJ2-5; TRBD1 is a possible D gene (5 bases). The V gene's germline CDR1 is SQVTM and CDR2 ANQGSEA. Trimming took off 7 bases at V and 11 bases at J, with 26 bases between the two ends. The CDR3 is 14 residues long.